What follows are 8 T cell receptor beta chains derived from one specimen sequenced in a study of shared clonotypes between healthy human individuals. Assay used: immunoSEQ multiplex PCR; TCRdb lists only in-frame clones, some missing. The sample comprises millions of clones, roughly 94% of which are singletons, and roughly 0.13% rests with the top ten. The specimen sequenced was naive CD4+ T cells sorted from blood. Subset noted: CD45RA+ positively selected. These receptors were taken from a young man in good health.

The chain joins TRBV2 to TRBJ1-5; 7 bases are a match to TRBD1. CDR1 SNHLY and CDR2 FYNNEI come from the germline V gene. The CDR3 covers 14 residues. Trimming at V came to 6 bases and at J to 9 bases, leaving 11 bases not matched to a gene. CDR3 nucleotide sequence: TGTGCCAGCAGGGCAGGGGGGATGGTTGGGCCCCAGCATTTT. Translated: CASRAGGMVGPQHF.

This chain uses TRBV28 with TRBJ1-2; 8 bases line up with TRBD1. Losses at the gene ends were 4 bases for V and 8 bases for J; bases not matched to a gene: 6. Germline CDR1 MDHEN, CDR2 SYDVKM. This CDR3 region has 13 residues. The CDR3 DNA sequence: TGTGCCAGCAGTTCGCAGGGGGCGCTAGGCTACACCTTC. It codes for CASSSQGALGYTF.

The V gene is TRBV4-1, the J gene TRBJ2-5, with D unclear. There are 14 residues in the CDR3. The germline CDR1 and CDR2 sequences are MGHRA and YSYEKL. V dropped 2 bases and J dropped 5 bases, with 12 bases sitting between them. The DNA for the CDR3 is TGCGCCAGCAGCCAATCCCCATTAACGGAGACCCAGTACTTC. Translated, it gives CASSQSPLTETQYF.

Here the CDR3 reads CASSPLPRGLLTDTQYF. The CDR3 coding sequence is TGTGCCAGCTCACCTCTGCCTAGGGGATTACTCACAGATACGCAGTATTTT. The J gene is TRBJ2-3, the V gene TRBV18; TRBD1 might be the D (5 bases). V was pared by 3 bases and J by 2 bases, with 18 bases between. This CDR3 spans 17 amino acids. Germline V gene lookup returns CDR1 KGHSH and CDR2 LQKENI.

On this clone itself: Other DNA variants within this sample encode the same CDR3. The CDR3 bases are TGTGCCAGCAGCTTAGCTGGGGGATCCTACGAGCAGTACTTC. Protein product: CASSLAGGSYEQYF. The genes are TRBV7-2 and TRBJ2-7; tentatively, D is TRBD1 or TRBD2 (5 bases each). V lost 0 bases to trimming and J lost 1 base, with 7 bases between them. The CDR3 loop spans 14 amino acids. CDR1 and CDR2 from the germline V gene are SGHTA and FQGNSA.

This chain connects TRBV15 to TRBJ2-3, with 10 bases identical to TRBD1. Losses at the gene ends were 6 bases for V and 4 bases for J; bases not matched to a gene: 10. Germline V gene data show CDR1 as LNHNV and CDR2 as YYDKDF (reference sequence). The CDR3 contains 16 residues. CDR3 loop: CATRLPGQGIADTQYF. The CDR3 DNA sequence: TGTGCCACCAGATTGCCGGGACAGGGGATCGCAGATACGCAGTATTTT. The variable domain in full, completed from reference TRBV15 and TRBJ2-3, reads DAMVIQNPRYQVTQFGKPVTLSCSQTLNHNVMYWYQQKSSQAPKLLFHYYDKDFNNEADTPDNFQSRRPNTSFCFLDIRSPGLGDTAMYLCATRLPGQGIADTQYFGPGTRLTVL.

The gene calls are TRBV7-9 and TRBJ1-4; D unresolved. Germline V gives CDR1 SEHNR, CDR2 FQNEAQ (reference sequence). The CDR3 is 14 amino acids. V shed 4 bases and J shed 0 bases, with 6 bases lying between them. The CDR3 DNA sequence: TGTGCCAGCAGCTCCAGGCCAACTAATGAAAAACTGTTTTTT. The encoded protein is CASSSRPTNEKLFF.

Regarding this clone: This sample includes further DNA sequences coding for the same CDR3. The chain couples TRBV2 to TRBJ2-7, with D possibly being TRBD2 (5 bases). Trimming took 3 bases from V and 2 from J, leaving 11 bases between them. Germline V lookup: CDR1 SNHLY, CDR2 FYNNEI. The CDR3 is made up of 14 amino acids. The CDR3 nucleotides read TGTGCCAGCAGTGACCGGCTAGCCCCCTACGAGCAGTACTTC. Residues: CASSDRLAPYEQYF. The full variable domain, with the rest looked up from reference TRBV2 and TRBJ2-7, is EPEVTQTPSHQVTQMGQEVILRCVPISNHLYFYWYRQILGQKVEFLVSFYNNEISEKSEIFDDQFSVERPDGSNFTLKIRSTKLEDSAMYFCASSDRLAPYEQYFGPGTRLTVT.